The 10 T cell receptor beta chains below were found in one sample sequenced in a study of metastatic and nonmetastatic thyroid tumors. Each patient went into thyroid surgery without having received any treatment. Using MiXCR, TCRdb reanalyzed the PCR reads. Of 34,000 or so clones listed, roughly 15% are singletons. Sequences were obtained from blood. The receptor source for this set is a female donor with papillary thyroid cancer or a benign thyroid nodule (not recorded which). Some clones in this sample may be carry-over from other donors' samples.

This clone was seen at least ten times. The V gene is TRBV28, the J gene TRBJ2-4; D call uncertain. The CDR3 covers 16 residues. Germline-derived CDR1 and CDR2 are MDHEN and SYDVKM. Trimming shortened V by 5 bases and J by 0 bases, and 14 bases separated the two germline ends. CDR3 DNA: TGTGCCAGCAGTCCCCCTAGTGGGGTAGCCAAAAACATTCAGTACTTC. Translation: CASSPPSGVAKNIQYF.

This clone was picked up many times. This chain connects TRBV28 to TRBJ2-1; D is unresolved. Germline CDR1 MDHEN, CDR2 SYDVKM. Trimming left V 4 bases short and J 3 bases short, with 10 bases between. This CDR3 contains 14 residues. The chain's CDR3 is CASSSPIYYNEQFF. As DNA, the CDR3 is TGTGCCAGCAGTTCACCAATCTACTACAATGAGCAGTTCTTC.

In its sample, this clone was seen many times. The gene calls are TRBV7-9 and TRBJ1-6; D remains unclear. Germline V gene lookup returns CDR1 SEHNR and CDR2 FQNEAQ (reference sequence). Trimming left V 4 bases short and J 10 bases short, with 14 bases between. CDR3 length: 14 residues. CDR3 DNA: TGTGCCAGCAGCTCCCCTCGGGCGCAATCACCCCTCCACTTT. It translates to CASSSPRAQSPLHF.

This clone has only a few counts. J is TRBJ1-1 and V is TRBV3-1, with a weak D call TRBD1 (5 bases). V lost 7 bases and J 6 bases, leaving 18 bases between the germline ends. This CDR3 spans 14 amino acids. Germline V gives CDR1 LGHDT, CDR2 YNNKEL (reference sequence). The CDR3 region is CASTTLGGSPEAFF. Written as DNA, the CDR3 is TGTGCCAGCACCACCCTTGGGGGGAGCCCTGAAGCTTTCTTT.

This clone was detected ten times or more. The J gene is TRBJ2-6, the V gene TRBV28; no clear D. Per germline, CDR1 MDHEN and CDR2 SYDVKM. The CDR3 consists of 15 residues. V was cut by 6 bases and J by 0 bases, with 9 bases left in between. CDR3 amino acids: CASSQHLSGANVLTF. The CDR3 DNA reads TGTGCCAGCAGCCAACATCTCTCTGGGGCCAACGTCCTGACTTTC.

Many counts were recorded for this clone. Other DNA sequences in this sample translate to the same CDR3. This CDR3 is CAISEWGQPQHF. CDR3 nucleotide sequence: TGTGCCATCAGTGAGTGGGGACAGCCCCAGCATTTT. The chain links TRBV10-3 to TRBJ1-5; no reliable D call. This CDR3 is built from 12 residues. Germline assignment: CDR1 ENHRY and CDR2 SYGVKD. The V and J ends lost 1 base and 7 bases respectively, with 5 bases between them.

This clone was seen repeatedly, ten times or more. Its ends do not fully match the called genes, so a read error is possible. V is TRBV19 and J is TRBJ2-7, with D tentatively TRBD2 (5 bases). CDR3 length equals 9 residues. Germline lookup yields CDR1 LNHDA and CDR2 SQIVND (reference sequence). The CDR3 loop reads CASSEGVHF. For the CDR3, the DNA is TGTGCCAGTAGTGAGGGAGTGCACTTC.

This clone occurred many times. The CDR3, as DNA: TGTGCCAGCAGTTTACTTAATCAAGAGACCCAGTACTTC. Its protein is CASSLLNQETQYF. The gene calls are TRBV28 and TRBJ2-5; no reliable D call. In germline, CDR1 is MDHEN, CDR2 SYDVKM. The V end lost 2 bases, the J end lost 2 bases, and 6 bases lay between the germline ends. The CDR3 covers 13 residues.

This clone showed up many times. The J gene is TRBJ2-7, the V gene TRBV5-5, with D possibly matching TRBD1 (6 bases). The CDR3 is made up of 15 amino acids. CDR1 and CDR2 from the germline V gene are SGHKS and YYEKEE (reference sequence). V shed 0 bases and J shed 1 base, with 11 bases lying between them. The CDR3 spells CASSLETGLSYEQYF. The CDR3 region has the DNA TGTGCCAGCAGCTTGGAAACAGGGCTATCCTACGAGCAGTACTTC.

There are many counts of this clone. The CDR3 protein is CASSMTSGRSDTQYF. CDR3 nucleotides: TGTGCCAGCAGCATGACTAGCGGGAGATCAGATACGCAGTATTTT. The V gene is TRBV12-3 or TRBV12-4, the J gene TRBJ2-3, with 12 nucleotides matching TRBD2. The trim removed 6 bases at V and 4 bases at J, leaving 5 bases unmatched. The CDR3 has 15 residues.